This paragraph reports one T cell receptor beta chain. Its antigen remains unknown. This entry is derived from a study of radiotherapy plus CTLA-4 blockade in lung cancer. Study-wide context: Patients showed objective responses in about a sixth of cases, and disease control was achieved by approximately 30%.

This CDR3 contains 14 residues. V was cut by 5 bases and J by 3 bases, with 13 bases left in between. The germline CDR1 and CDR2 sequences are SGHTA and FQGNSA. General study findings and limits: Subsequent to radiotherapy plus ipilimumab, tumor-derived TCR clones underwent expansion in blood. Alongside interferon-beta, early blood T cell clone dynamics were reportedly the best predictor of response.

Receiving focal radiation plus CTLA-4 blockade with ipilimumab were patients who had chemo-refractory metastatic non-small-cell lung cancer. The table came from immunoSEQ multiplex PCR; TCRdb's copy has only in-frame clones and leaves some out. The data show about 98,000 clones, approximately 78% seen once. The chain carries TRBV7-2 and TRBJ2-5, with D possibly being TRBD1 (6 bases). This sequence was found in a human donor with non-small cell lung cancer who had a partial response to radiotherapy plus ipilimumab. The specimen was peripheral blood, collected from a patient treated with radiotherapy plus ipilimumab. The CDR3 reads CASSLQQGKETQYF. The CDR3 nucleotides read TGTGCCAGCAGCCTTCAACAGGGTAAAGAGACCCAGTACTTC.